The entry below gives a single T cell receptor beta chain sequence along with its context. The assay was immunoSEQ multiplex PCR, and TCRdb's table has in-frame clones only and misses some. The data show about 170,000 clones, with approximately 91% seen just once and roughly 5% held by the top ten. V was pared by 5 bases and J by 8 bases, with 11 bases of the junction left unmatched. Germline V gene lookup returns CDR1 SGHTA and CDR2 FQGNSA. The CDR3 totals 14 residues. This specimen comes from a study of blood T cell repertoires in COVID-19. The TCR comes from a man aged 18 to 29 with COVID-19, enrolled during active disease. Sequenced input: peripheral blood. The chain is built from TRBV7-2 and TRBJ1-2, with 7 bases fitting TRBD1. CDR3 residues: CASSPGQDRWGYTF. CDR3 DNA sequence: TGTGCCAGCAGCCCCGGACAGGACAGGTGGGGCTACACCTTC.